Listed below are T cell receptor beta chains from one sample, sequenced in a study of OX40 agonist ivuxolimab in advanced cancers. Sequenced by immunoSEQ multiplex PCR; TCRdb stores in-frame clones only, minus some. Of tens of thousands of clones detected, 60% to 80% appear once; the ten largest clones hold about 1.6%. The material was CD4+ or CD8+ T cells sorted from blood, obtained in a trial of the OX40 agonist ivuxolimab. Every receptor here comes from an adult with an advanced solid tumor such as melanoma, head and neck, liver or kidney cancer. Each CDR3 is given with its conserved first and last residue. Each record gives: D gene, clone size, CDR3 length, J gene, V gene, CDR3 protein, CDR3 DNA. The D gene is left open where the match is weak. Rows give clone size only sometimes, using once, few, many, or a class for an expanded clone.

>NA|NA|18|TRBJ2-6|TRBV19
CASSPIPKVASGANVLTF
TGTGCCAGTAGTCCAATCCCAAAAGTTGCCTCTGGGGCCAACGTCCTGACTTTC
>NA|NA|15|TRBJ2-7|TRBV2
CASRKMVGLAYEQYF
TGTGCCAGCAGAAAAATGGTAGGATTAGCCTACGAGCAGTACTTC
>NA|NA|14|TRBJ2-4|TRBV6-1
CASSGQGSKNIQYF
TGTGCCAGCAGTGGCCAGGGGTCCAAAAACATTCAGTACTTC
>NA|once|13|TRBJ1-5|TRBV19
CASSPPRDQPQHF
TGTGCCAGTAGCCCCCCAAGAGATCAGCCCCAGCATTTT
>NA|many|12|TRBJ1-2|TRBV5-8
CASTKINYGYTF
TGTGCCAGCACAAAGATTAACTATGGCTACACCTTC
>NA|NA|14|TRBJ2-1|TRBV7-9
CASSLGLAGNEQFF
TGTGCCAGCAGCTTAGGGCTAGCCGGCAATGAGCAGTTCTTC
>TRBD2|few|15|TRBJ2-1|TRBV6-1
CASMSGRGGHHEQFF
TGTGCCAGCATGAGTGGGCGGGGGGGCCATCATGAGCAGTTCTTC
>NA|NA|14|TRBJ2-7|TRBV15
CATRSSLSTYEQYF
TGTGCCACCCGATCGTCCTTGTCCACCTACGAGCAGTACTTC
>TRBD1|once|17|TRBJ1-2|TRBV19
CASSIDPQLQGDYGYTF
TGTGCTAGTAGTATAGACCCCCAGCTCCAGGGGGACTATGGCTACACCTTC
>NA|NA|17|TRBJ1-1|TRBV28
CASTPGLLGGGNTEAFF
TGTGCCAGCACCCCGGGTCTGTTAGGGGGTGGGAACACTGAAGCTTTCTTT
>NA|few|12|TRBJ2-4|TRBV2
CASSGDRNIQYF
TGTGCCAGCAGTGGAGACAGAAACATTCAGTACTTC
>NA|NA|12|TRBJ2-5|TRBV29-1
CSVVQFQETQYF
TGCAGCGTTGTCCAATTCCAAGAGACCCAGTACTTC
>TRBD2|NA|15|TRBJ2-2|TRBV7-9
CASSSGLAGTGELFF
TGTGCCAGCAGCTCCGGACTAGCAGGCACCGGGGAGCTGTTTTTT
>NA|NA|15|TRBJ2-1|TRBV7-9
CASSVDGSSYNEQFF
TGTGCCAGCAGCGTGGACGGAAGCTCCTACAATGAGCAGTTCTTC
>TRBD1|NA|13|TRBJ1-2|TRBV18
CASSPDREDGYTF
TGTGCCAGCTCTCCGGACAGGGAGGATGGCTACACCTTC
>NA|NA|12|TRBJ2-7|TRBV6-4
CASSVQSYEQYF
TGTGCCAGCAGTGTACAGTCCTACGAGCAGTACTTC
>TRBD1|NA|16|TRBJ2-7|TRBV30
CAWSQGMGQGVYEQYF
TGTGCCTGGAGTCAAGGAATGGGACAGGGGGTTTATGAGCAGTACTTC
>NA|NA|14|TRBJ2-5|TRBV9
CASSVASAKETQYF
TGTGCCAGCAGCGTAGCCAGCGCCAAGGAGACCCAGTACTTC
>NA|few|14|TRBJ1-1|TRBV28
CASRAGQPGTEAFF
TGTGCCAGCAGGGCTGGACAGCCGGGGACTGAAGCTTTCTTT
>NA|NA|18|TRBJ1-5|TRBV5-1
CASSLANGRIYSNQPQHF
TGCGCCAGCAGCTTGGCCAACGGACGGATTTATAGCAATCAGCCCCAGCATTTT
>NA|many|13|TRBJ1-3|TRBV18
CASSRNSGNTIYF
TGTGCCAGCTCACGGAACTCTGGAAACACCATATATTTT
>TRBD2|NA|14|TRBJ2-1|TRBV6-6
CASRREETYNEQFF
TGTGCCAGCAGACGGGAGGAGACCTACAATGAGCAGTTCTTC
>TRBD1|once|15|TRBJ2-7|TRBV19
CASSMTGTGRGEQYF
TGTGCCAGTAGTATGACCGGGACAGGGAGGGGCGAGCAGTACTTC
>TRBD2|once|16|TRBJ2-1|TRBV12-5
CASGLGVAGWDNEQFF
TGTGCTAGTGGTTTGGGTGTAGCGGGATGGGACAATGAGCAGTTCTTC
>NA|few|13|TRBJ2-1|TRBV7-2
CASSLGTYNEQFF
TGTGCCAGCAGCTTAGGAACCTACAATGAGCAGTTCTTC
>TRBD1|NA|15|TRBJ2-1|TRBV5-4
CASSQAQGAGGTEFF
TGTGCCAGCAGCCAAGCACAGGGGGCAGGGGGCACAGAGTTCTTC
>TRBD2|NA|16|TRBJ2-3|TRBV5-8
CASSLGREIQTDTQYF
TGTGCCAGCAGCTTGGGGCGGGAGATTCAAACAGATACGCAGTATTTT
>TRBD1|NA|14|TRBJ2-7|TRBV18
CASSPPDRADEQYF
TGTGCCAGCTCACCTCCTGACAGGGCCGACGAGCAGTACTTC
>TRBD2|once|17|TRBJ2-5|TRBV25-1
CASSELKWGLAGETQYF
TGTGCCAGCAGTGAACTGAAGTGGGGACTAGCGGGGGAGACCCAGTACTTC
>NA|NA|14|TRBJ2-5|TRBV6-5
CASSYSAGRETQYF
TGTGCCAGCAGTTACTCGGCGGGACGAGAGACCCAGTACTTC
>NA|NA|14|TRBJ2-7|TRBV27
CASSSPGQGYEQYF
TGTGCCAGCAGTTCACCGGGACAAGGCTACGAGCAGTACTTC
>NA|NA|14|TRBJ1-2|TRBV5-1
CASTTQGQSYGYTF
TGCGCCAGCACCACCCAAGGACAGAGCTATGGCTACACCTTC
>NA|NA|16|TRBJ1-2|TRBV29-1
CSVEDRTEENHYGYTF
TGCAGCGTTGAAGATCGGACGGAAGAGAACCACTATGGCTACACCTTC
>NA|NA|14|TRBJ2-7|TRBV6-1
CASSPNPSSYEQYF
TGTGCCAGCAGCCCCAACCCGAGCTCCTACGAGCAGTACTTC
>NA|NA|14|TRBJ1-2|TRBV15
CATSRDIGFRGYTF
TGTGCCACCAGCAGAGATATTGGTTTTCGTGGCTACACCTTC
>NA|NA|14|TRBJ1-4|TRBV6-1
CASRAGTANEKLFF
TGTGCCAGCAGAGCCGGGACGGCGAATGAAAAACTGTTTTTT
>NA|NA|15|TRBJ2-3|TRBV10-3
CASAVEGGPTDTQYF
TGTGCCTCAGCGGTGGAGGGAGGACCCACAGATACGCAGTATTTT
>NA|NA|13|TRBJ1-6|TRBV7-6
CASSLVANSPLHF
TGTGCCAGCAGCTTAGTGGCCAATTCACCCCTCCACTTT
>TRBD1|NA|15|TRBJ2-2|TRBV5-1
CASRSGTVNTGELFF
TGCGCCAGCAGGTCCGGGACAGTGAACACCGGGGAGCTGTTTTTT
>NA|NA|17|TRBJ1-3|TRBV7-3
CASSKGSALSSGNTIYF
TGTGCCAGCAGCAAAGGGTCGGCTCTGAGCTCTGGAAACACCATATATTTT